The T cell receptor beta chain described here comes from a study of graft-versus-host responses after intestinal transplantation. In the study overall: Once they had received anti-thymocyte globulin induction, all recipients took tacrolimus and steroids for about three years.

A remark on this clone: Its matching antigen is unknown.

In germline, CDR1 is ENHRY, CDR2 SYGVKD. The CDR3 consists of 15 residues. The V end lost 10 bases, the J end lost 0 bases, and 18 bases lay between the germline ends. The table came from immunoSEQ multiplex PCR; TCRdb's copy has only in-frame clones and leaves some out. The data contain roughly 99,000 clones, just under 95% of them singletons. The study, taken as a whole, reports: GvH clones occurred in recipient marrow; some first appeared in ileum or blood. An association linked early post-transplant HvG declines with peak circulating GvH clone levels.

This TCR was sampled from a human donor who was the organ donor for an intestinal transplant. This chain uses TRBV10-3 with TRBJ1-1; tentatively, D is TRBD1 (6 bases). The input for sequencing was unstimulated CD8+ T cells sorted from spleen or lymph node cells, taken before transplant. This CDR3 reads CATWDSGQMNTEAFF. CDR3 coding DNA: TGTGCCACCTGGGATTCAGGACAGATGAACACTGAAGCTTTCTTT.